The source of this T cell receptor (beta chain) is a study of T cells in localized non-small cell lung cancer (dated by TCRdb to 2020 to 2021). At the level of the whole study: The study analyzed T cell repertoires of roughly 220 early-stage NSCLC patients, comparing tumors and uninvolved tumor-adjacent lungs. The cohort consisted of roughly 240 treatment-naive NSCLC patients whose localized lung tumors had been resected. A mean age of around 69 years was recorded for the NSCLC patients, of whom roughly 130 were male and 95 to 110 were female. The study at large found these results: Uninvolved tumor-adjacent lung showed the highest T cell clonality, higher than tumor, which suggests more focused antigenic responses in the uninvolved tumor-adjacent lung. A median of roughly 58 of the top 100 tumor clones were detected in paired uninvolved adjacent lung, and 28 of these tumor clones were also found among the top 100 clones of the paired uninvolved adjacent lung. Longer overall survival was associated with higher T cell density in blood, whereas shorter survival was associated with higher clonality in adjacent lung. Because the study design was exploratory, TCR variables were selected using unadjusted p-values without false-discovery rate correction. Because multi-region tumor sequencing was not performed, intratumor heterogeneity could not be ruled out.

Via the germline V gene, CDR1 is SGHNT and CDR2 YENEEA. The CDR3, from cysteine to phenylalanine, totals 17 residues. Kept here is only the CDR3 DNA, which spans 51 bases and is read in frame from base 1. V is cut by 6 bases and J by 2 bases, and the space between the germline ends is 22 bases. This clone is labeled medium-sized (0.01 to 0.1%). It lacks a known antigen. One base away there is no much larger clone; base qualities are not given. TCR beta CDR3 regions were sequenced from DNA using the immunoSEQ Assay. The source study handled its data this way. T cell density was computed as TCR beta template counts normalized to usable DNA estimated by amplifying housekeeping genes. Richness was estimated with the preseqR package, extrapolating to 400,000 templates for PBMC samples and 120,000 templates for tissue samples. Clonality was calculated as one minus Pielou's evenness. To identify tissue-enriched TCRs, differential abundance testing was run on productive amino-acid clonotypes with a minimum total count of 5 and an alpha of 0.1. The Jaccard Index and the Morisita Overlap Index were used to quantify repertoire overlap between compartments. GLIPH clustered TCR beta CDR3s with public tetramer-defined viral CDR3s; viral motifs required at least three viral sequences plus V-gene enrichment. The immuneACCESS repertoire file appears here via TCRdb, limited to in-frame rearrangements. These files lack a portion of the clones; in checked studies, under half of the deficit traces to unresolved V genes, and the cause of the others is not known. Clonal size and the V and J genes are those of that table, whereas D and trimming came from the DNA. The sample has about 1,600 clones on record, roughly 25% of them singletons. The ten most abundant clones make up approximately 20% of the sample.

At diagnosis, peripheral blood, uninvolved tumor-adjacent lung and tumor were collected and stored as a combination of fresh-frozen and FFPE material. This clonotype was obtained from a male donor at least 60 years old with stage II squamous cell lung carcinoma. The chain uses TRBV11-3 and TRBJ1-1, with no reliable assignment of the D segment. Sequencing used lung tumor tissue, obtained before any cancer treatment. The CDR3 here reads CASSLTGGREPNTEAFF. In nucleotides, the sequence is TGTGCCAGCAGTTTAACCGGAGGGAGGGAGCCCAACACTGAAGCTTTCTTT.